One sample yielded the 2 T cell receptor beta chains listed below, sequenced in a study of CD8+CD57+ T cells in acquired aplastic anemia. Template material for TCR beta VDJ and CDR3 profiling consisted of genomic DNA. TCRdb reprocessed the reads via MiXCR and lists one record per CDR3 protein. This table holds about 200,000 distinct CDR3 sequences, over 40% found once. Previously, flow cytometry had revealed CD8+CD57+ cell expansion in the patients chosen for sequencing. Sample: sorted CD4+, CD8+, or CD8+CD57+ T cells (not recorded which) from PBMCs. These receptor sequences come from a human donor with aplastic anemia.

This clonotype was observed at least ten times. V usage is TRBV20-1 and J usage is TRBJ2-5; D gene unclear. Germline V gives CDR1 DFQATT, CDR2 SNEGSKA (reference sequence). This CDR3 is built from 14 residues. V dropped 3 bases and J dropped 5 bases, with 16 bases sitting between them. As DNA, the CDR3 is TGCAGTGCTAGCGAACTAAGTCAATTGGAGACCCAGTACTTC. Translating it yields CSASELSQLETQYF.

In this sample, this clonotype turned up many times. The V and J genes are TRBV20-1 and TRBJ1-6; D is ambiguous. The CDR3 consists of 11 residues. Germline CDR1 is DFQATT and CDR2 is SNEGSKA (reference sequence). V was cut by 3 bases and J by 8 bases, with 5 bases left in between. The CDR3 sequence: CSARGDSPLHF. The CDR3, as DNA: TGCAGTGCTAGGGGCGATTCACCCCTCCACTTT.